Listed below are T cell receptor beta chains from one sample, sequenced in a study of cytomegalovirus exposure and HLA in healthy donors. Measured with immunoSEQ multiplex PCR; TCRdb has only the in-frame clones, and not every one. The table has some 150,000 clones, more than 60% seen once. Sequenced sample: PBMCs. These receptors came from a man aged 35-49 years in good health and CMV-seronegative. Both conserved end residues are part of each CDR3. A D gene is named only where the DNA matches it firmly. A row's size may be missing; if present it is once, few, many or a size class.

TRBV2	.	TRBJ2-7	.	TGTGCCAGCAGTGAGGTTGGAGGGTCGTACGAGCAGTACTTC	CASSEVGGSYEQYF
TRBV6-1	.	TRBJ1-2	.	TGTGCCAGCAGTGAGACGAGGGTAGACTATGGCTACACCTTC	CASSETRVDYGYTF
TRBV4-3	.	TRBJ2-7	TRBD1	TGCGCCAGCAGCCAAGATCGACAGGGGAACTACGAGCAGTACTTC	CASSQDRQGNYEQYF
TRBV9	.	TRBJ1-1	.	TGTGCCAGCAGCGTAGGTTTCGGCACTGAAGCTTTCTTT	CASSVGFGTEAFF
TRBV9	once	TRBJ1-2	.	TGTGCCAGCAGCGGATCTCTGGGGGGCTATGGCTACACCTTC	CASSGSLGGYGYTF
TRBV7-8	once	TRBJ1-2	.	TGTGCCAGCAGCTTAGGAGGGCCCCGGGGCTACACCTTC	CASSLGGPRGYTF
TRBV20-1	.	TRBJ2-5	.	TGCAGTGCCAAGGACAAAGAGACCCAGTACTTC	CSAKDKETQYF
TRBV6-5	once	TRBJ2-7	.	TGTGCCAGCAGTTACTCTGTCGGAGTCCCCTACGAGCAGTACTTC	CASSYSVGVPYEQYF
TRBV11-2	.	TRBJ2-7	.	TGTGCCAGCAGCTTAGATGGGCACGAGCAGTACTTC	CASSLDGHEQYF
TRBV5-1	.	TRBJ2-5	.	TGCGCCAGCAGCTCCGGGGAGACCCAGTACTTC	CASSSGETQYF
TRBV28	.	TRBJ1-2	.	TGTGCCAGCAGTGGCGCAGGGGCGGAAGTGCACTATGGCTACACCTTC	CASSGAGAEVHYGYTF
TRBV6-5	.	TRBJ2-2	.	TGTGCCAGCAGTTACGGGGGCCCTCGTGAGCTGTTTTTT	CASSYGGPRELFF
TRBV13	.	TRBJ2-2	.	TGTGCCAGCAGCTTAGCCCCGAGGAACACCGGGGAGCTGTTTTTT	CASSLAPRNTGELFF
TRBV5-1	.	TRBJ2-7	TRBD2	TGCGCCAGCAGCGAAGGACTAGCGGGGGGTCTTACCTACGAGCAGTACTTC	CASSEGLAGGLTYEQYF
TRBV4-1	.	TRBJ2-7	TRBD2	TGCGCCAGCAGCCGAACTAGCGAAAGCTCCTACGAGCAGTACTTC	CASSRTSESSYEQYF
TRBV5-4	.	TRBJ2-2	.	TGTGCCAGCAGCTTGGTAGCCGGGGAGCTGTTTTTT	CASSLVAGELFF
TRBV29-1	.	TRBJ2-7	TRBD1	TGCAGCGTTCGGGACAGCTACTACGAGCAGTACTTC	CSVRDSYYEQYF
TRBV4-2	.	TRBJ1-6	TRBD1	TGTGCCAGCAGCCAGGACAGGGGGCGATACTATAATTCACCCCTCCACTTT	CASSQDRGRYYNSPLHF
TRBV5-4	once	TRBJ2-7	.	TGTGCCAGCAGCGGGGGGGCGGGTCCCTCTTCCTACGAGCAGTACTTC	CASSGGAGPSSYEQYF
TRBV27	.	TRBJ2-2	.	TGTGCCAGCAGTTTATTAGCGGTGAACACCGGGGAGCTGTTTTTT	CASSLLAVNTGELFF
TRBV7-6	.	TRBJ2-2	TRBD2	TGTGCCAGCAGCCTTCCAAGGAGCGGGGACGCGGGCGGGGAGCTGTTTTTT	CASSLPRSGDAGGELFF
TRBV6-1	.	TRBJ1-2	.	TGTGCCAGCAGTGAAATGGGGGGGGCGGGCTATGGCTACACCTTC	CASSEMGGAGYGYTF
TRBV11-2	once	TRBJ1-1	.	TGTGCCAGCAGCTTTGATGGTCCCGGGAGCCGATCTTTCTTT	CASSFDGPGSRSFF
TRBV5-5	.	TRBJ1-2	TRBD1	TGTGCCAGCAGCCATTTTATAGGGGGCGGAATATTAGGCTACACCTTC	CASSHFIGGGILGYTF
TRBV5-4	.	TRBJ1-2	.	TGTGCCAGCAGCTTAGGGGATCTGAACTATGGCTACACCTTC	CASSLGDLNYGYTF
TRBV7-9	once	TRBJ2-3	TRBD2	TGTGCCAGCAGCGGACTAGCGGGGGGGGGTAGGGAGCAGTATTTT	CASSGLAGGGREQYF
TRBV2	few	TRBJ2-1	.	TGTGCCAGCAGAGACGGGACCTACAATGAGCAGTTCTTC	CASRDGTYNEQFF
TRBV4-1	.	TRBJ1-5	.	TGCGCCAGCAGCCAAGTAAGGGGCGGACAGCCCCAGCATTTT	CASSQVRGGQPQHF
TRBV14	.	TRBJ2-5	.	TGTGCCAGCAGCCAAGAGGGGGGTCGGGAGACCCAGTACTTC	CASSQEGGRETQYF
TRBV27	.	TRBJ1-1	TRBD1	TGTGCCAGCAGTCTGCAGACAGGGGTCCCTGAAGCTTTCTTT	CASSLQTGVPEAFF
TRBV19	.	TRBJ1-5	.	TGTGCCAGTAGCACGACAGGATATAGCAATCAGCCCCAGCATTTT	CASSTTGYSNQPQHF
TRBV30	.	TRBJ2-5	.	TGTGCCTGGAGTGTACCGGGTGGAGAGACCCAGTACTTC	CAWSVPGGETQYF
TRBV5-4	few	TRBJ2-2	.	TGTGCCAGCAGCTTGGCCCTCGCGAACACCGGGGAGCTGTTTTTT	CASSLALANTGELFF
TRBV6-5	.	TRBJ2-7	.	TGTGCCAGCAGTACGACTCGTGGATCGTCCGAGCAGTACTTC	CASSTTRGSSEQYF
TRBV7-2	.	TRBJ1-1	TRBD1	TGTGCCAGCAGCTTAGGAGCCGGGACAGGGGACTCCCCTTTCTTT	CASSLGAGTGDSPFF
TRBV6-4	few	TRBJ2-1	TRBD2	TGTGCCAGCAGTCCGAGCGGGGGGGCCAATGAGCAGTTCTTC	CASSPSGGANEQFF
TRBV7-2	.	TRBJ1-1	TRBD1	TGTGCCAGCAGCTTGGGACAGGGGGACACTGAAGCTTTCTTT	CASSLGQGDTEAFF
TRBV21-1	.	TRBJ2-3	.	TGTGCCAGCAGCAAAGTAGAGACAGGGGGCACCTCGGGCACAGATACGCAGTATTTT	CASSKVETGGTSGTDTQYF
TRBV19	.	TRBJ1-2	TRBD1	TGTGCCAGTAGTACGCCGGGACAGGGGGCATATGGCTACACCTTC	CASSTPGQGAYGYTF
TRBV7-2	.	TRBJ2-3	TRBD2	TGTGCCAGCAGCTTAGCGCGGGCGGGGGGGATCACAGATACGCAGTATTTT	CASSLARAGGITDTQYF
TRBV27	.	TRBJ1-1	.	TGTGCCAGCAGTTCGCCGCAGGCGATCAAACCCCTGGACACTGAAGCTTTCTTT	CASSSPQAIKPLDTEAFF
TRBV7-3	few	TRBJ2-2	.	TGTGCCAGCAGCTTAAGAGTCAACACCGGGGAGCTGTTTTTT	CASSLRVNTGELFF
TRBV30	.	TRBJ1-6	.	TGTGCCTGGGAGCAGGGATATAATTCACCCCTCCACTTT	CAWEQGYNSPLHF
TRBV6-1	.	TRBJ1-5	.	TGTGCCAGCACTTCGGACAGATCTCGAAATCAGCCCCAGCATTTT	CASTSDRSRNQPQHF
TRBV15	.	TRBJ2-7	.	TGTGCCACCAGTTACGGAGTGGCCTACGAGCAGTACTTC	CATSYGVAYEQYF
TRBV5-4	.	TRBJ2-1	TRBD2	TGTGCCAGCAGTCTCTTAGCGGGGGTTCACAATGAGCAGTTCTTC	CASSLLAGVHNEQFF
TRBV13	.	TRBJ2-7	.	TGTGCCAGCAGCAACCACAGGGCGCTGACCTACGAGCAGTACTTC	CASSNHRALTYEQYF
TRBV5-1	.	TRBJ2-1	TRBD1	TGCGCCAGCAGCCCTGAACCGACAGGGGCCTTTCGCAATGAGCAGTTCTTC	CASSPEPTGAFRNEQFF
TRBV29-1	.	TRBJ1-2	.	TGCAGCGTTGTGGGCAGGGTAAGGGATGGCTACACCTTC	CSVVGRVRDGYTF
TRBV28	.	TRBJ2-3	.	TGTGCCAGCAGTTTATGGGCGGCAGGGCGCACAGATACGCAGTATTTT	CASSLWAAGRTDTQYF
TRBV6-5	.	TRBJ2-5	.	TGTGCCAGCAGTGCGCAGGGTAAGGGCCGAGAGACCCAGTACTTC	CASSAQGKGRETQYF
TRBV5-4	.	TRBJ2-5	TRBD2	TGTGCCAGCAGCTTGGATCGGGGGGGGAGGGAGACCCAGTACTTC	CASSLDRGGRETQYF
TRBV7-8	.	TRBJ2-7	.	TGTGCCAGCAGCTTCGGTGGCCTGCGGCGAGTTTACGAGCAGTACTTC	CASSFGGLRRVYEQYF
TRBV11-2	.	TRBJ1-6	TRBD1	TGTGCCAGCAATTATATTCGACAGGGAGTAAATTCACCCCTCCACTTT	CASNYIRQGVNSPLHF
TRBV20-1	few	TRBJ1-1	.	TGCAGTGCTTATCAGATCACTGAAGCTTTCTTT	CSAYQITEAFF
TRBV6-4	few	TRBJ2-3	TRBD1	TGTGCCAGCAGTGAGACTGGACAGGAGAGCACAGATACGCAGTATTTT	CASSETGQESTDTQYF
TRBV29-1	.	TRBJ2-2	.	TGCAGCGTTGGGCAGGGGGGCTACACCGGGGAGCTGTTTTTT	CSVGQGGYTGELFF
TRBV25-1	few	TRBJ1-2	.	TGTGCCAGCAGTGACGCGAGACAGCCCTATGGCTACACCTTC	CASSDARQPYGYTF
TRBV10-1	.	TRBJ2-3	TRBD2	TGCGCCAGCAGTAAAGCGGGGGGCCTCACAGATACGCAGTATTTT	CASSKAGGLTDTQYF
TRBV28	.	TRBJ2-7	.	TGTGCCAGCAGTTCCGGACTTTCCTACGAGCAGTACTTC	CASSSGLSYEQYF